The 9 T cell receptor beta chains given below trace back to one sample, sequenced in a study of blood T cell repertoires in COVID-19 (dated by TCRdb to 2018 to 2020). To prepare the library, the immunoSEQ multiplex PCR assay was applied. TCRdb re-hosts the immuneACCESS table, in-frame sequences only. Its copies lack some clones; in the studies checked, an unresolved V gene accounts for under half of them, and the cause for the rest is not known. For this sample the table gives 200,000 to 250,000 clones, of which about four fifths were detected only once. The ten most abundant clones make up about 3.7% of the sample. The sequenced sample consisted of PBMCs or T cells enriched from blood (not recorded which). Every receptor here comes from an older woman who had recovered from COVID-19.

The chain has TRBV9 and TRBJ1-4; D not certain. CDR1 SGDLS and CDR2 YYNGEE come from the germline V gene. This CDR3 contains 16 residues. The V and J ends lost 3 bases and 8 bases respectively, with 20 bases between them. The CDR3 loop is CASSEAPGAPGEKLFF. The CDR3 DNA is TGTGCCAGCAGCGAAGCGCCGGGAGCACCTGGGGAAAAACTGTTTTTT.

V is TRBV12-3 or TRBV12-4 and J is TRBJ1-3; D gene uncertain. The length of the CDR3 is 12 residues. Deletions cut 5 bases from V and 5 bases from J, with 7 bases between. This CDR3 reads CASSLYRNTIYF. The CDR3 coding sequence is TGTGCCAGCAGTCTGTATAGAAACACCATATATTTT.

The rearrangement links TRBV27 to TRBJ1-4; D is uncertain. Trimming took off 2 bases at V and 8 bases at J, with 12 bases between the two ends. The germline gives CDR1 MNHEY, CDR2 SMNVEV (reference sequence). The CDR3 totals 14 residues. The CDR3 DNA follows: TGTGCCAGCAGTTTAAGGGTTGGGAGGGAAAAACTGTTTTTT. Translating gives CASSLRVGREKLFF. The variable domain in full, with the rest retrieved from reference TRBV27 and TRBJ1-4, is EAQVTQNPRYLITVTGKKLTVTCSQNMNHEYMSWYRQDPGLGLRQIYYSMNVEVTDKGDVPEGYKVSRKEKRNFPLILESPSPNQTSLYFCASSLRVGREKLFFGSGTQLSVL.

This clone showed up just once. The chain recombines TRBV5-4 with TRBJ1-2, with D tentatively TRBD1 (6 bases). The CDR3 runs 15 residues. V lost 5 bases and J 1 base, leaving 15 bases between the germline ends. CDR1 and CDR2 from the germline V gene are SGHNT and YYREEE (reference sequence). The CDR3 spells CASRIGGARNYGYTF. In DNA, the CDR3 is TGTGCCAGCAGAATTGGGGGGGCACGTAACTATGGCTACACCTTC.

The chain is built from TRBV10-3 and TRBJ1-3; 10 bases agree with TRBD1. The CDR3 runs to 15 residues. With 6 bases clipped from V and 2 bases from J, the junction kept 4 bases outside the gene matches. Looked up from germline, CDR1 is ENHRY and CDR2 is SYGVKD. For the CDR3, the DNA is TGTGCCATCAGAAAAGACAGGGGGCCTGGAAACACCATATATTTT. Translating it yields CAIRKDRGPGNTIYF.

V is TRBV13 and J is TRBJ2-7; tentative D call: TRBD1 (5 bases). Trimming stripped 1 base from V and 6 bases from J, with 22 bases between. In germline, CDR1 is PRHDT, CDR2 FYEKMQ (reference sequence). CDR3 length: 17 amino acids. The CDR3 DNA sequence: TGTGCCAGCAGCTTAGAAGGGGTCAGGTCTTCTCTATCCGAGCAGTACTTC. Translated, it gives CASSLEGVRSSLSEQYF.

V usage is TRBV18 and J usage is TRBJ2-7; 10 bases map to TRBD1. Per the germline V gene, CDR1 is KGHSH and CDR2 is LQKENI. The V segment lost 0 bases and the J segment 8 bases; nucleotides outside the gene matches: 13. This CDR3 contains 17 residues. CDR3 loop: CASSPPFGGQGSWKQYF. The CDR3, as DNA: TGTGCCAGCTCACCACCGTTTGGGGGACAGGGGTCATGGAAGCAGTACTTC.

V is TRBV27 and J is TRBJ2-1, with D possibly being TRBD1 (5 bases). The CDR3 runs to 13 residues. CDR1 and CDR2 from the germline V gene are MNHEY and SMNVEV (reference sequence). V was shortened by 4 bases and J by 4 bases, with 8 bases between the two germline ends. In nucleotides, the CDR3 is TGTGCCAGCAGTTGGGGCACATACAATGAGCAGTTCTTC. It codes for CASSWGTYNEQFF.

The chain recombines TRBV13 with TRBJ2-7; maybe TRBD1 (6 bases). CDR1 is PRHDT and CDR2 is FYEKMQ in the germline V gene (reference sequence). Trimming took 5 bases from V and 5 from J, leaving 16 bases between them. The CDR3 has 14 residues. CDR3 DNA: TGTGCCAGCAGCCCCCAGGGGATTATGGACGAGCAGTACTTC. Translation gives CASSPQGIMDEQYF.